This TCR beta chain derives from a study of T cell repertoires in cytomegalovirus infection. Looking at the study overall: Through public TCR beta signatures, both CMV infection and matching HLA type were indicated.

Notes on the study in general: Carriage of CMV together with the relevant HLA was identifiable through cumulative public TCR beta family frequency. The response measured ex vivo was dominated by TCR beta clonotypes (HLA-C-restricted and CMV-specific).

Per the germline V gene, CDR1 is SGHVS and CDR2 is FNYEAQ. This CDR3 has 15 amino acids. V lost 1 base and J lost 0, with 8 bases in between. TCRdb re-called the reads through MiXCR, storing one row per CDR3 protein. The sample lists more than 400,000 distinct CDR3 sequences; 26% were seen once. The table lists this clonotype with many counts. Antigen specificity is unknown. The rearrangement joins TRBV7-6 to TRBJ2-3; D not certain. The source of this sequence is a human donor in good health (CMV status not recorded). Some clones in this sample may be carry-over from other donors' samples. Sample: PBMCs. The chain's CDR3 is CASSLVVGSTDTQYF. DNA for the CDR3: TGTGCCAGCAGCTTAGTGGTGGGGAGCACAGATACGCAGTATTTT.